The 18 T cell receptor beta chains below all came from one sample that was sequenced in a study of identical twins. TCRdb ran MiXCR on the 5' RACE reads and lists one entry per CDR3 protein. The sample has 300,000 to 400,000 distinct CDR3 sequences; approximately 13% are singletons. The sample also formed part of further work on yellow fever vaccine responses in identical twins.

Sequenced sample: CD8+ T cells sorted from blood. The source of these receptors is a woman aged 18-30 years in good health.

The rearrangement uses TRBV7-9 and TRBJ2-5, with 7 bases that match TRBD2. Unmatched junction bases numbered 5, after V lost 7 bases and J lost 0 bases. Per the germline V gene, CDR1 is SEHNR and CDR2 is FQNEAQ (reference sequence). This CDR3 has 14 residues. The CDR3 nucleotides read TGTGCCAGCACGTTGGGAGGGTACCAAGAGACCCAGTACTTC. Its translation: CASTLGGYQETQYF. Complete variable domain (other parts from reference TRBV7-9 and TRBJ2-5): DTGVSQNPRHKITKRGQNVTFRCDPISEHNRLYWYRQTLGQGPEFLTYFQNEAQLEKSRLLSDRFSAERPKGSFSTLEIQRTEQGDSAMYLCASTLGGYQETQYFGPGTRLLVL.

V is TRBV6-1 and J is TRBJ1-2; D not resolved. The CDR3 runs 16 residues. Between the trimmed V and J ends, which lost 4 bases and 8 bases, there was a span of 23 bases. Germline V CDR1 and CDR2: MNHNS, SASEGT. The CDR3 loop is CASSVFVGSPEGGYTF. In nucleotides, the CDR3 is TGTGCCAGCAGTGTTTTCGTCGGGAGCCCGGAGGGCGGCTACACCTTC.

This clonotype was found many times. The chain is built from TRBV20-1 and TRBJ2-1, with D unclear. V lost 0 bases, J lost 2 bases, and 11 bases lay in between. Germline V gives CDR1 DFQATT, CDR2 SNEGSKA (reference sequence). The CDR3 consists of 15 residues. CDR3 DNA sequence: TGCAGTGCTAGAGATTTAATAGCAGCCTACAATGAGCAGTTCTTC. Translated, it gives CSARDLIAAYNEQFF.

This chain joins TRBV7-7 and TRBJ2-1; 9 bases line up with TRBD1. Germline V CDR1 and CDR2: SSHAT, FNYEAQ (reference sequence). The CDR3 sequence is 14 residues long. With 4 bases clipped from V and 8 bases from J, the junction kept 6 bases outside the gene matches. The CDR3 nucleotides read TGTGCCAGCAGCTCCGGACAGGGGACAGATGAGCAGTTCTTC. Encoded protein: CASSSGQGTDEQFF.

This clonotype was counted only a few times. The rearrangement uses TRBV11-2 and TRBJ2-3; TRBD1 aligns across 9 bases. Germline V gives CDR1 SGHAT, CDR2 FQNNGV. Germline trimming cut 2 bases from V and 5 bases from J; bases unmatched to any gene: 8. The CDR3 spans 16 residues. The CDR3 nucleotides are TGTGCCAGCAGCTTAAACCGGGACAGGGTGGTAGATACGCAGTATTTT. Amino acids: CASSLNRDRVVDTQYF.

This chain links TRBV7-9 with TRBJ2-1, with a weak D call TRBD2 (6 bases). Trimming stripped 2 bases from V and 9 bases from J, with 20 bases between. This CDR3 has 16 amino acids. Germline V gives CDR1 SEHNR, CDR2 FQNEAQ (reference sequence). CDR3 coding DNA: TGTGCCAGCAGCTTAACGTCGGGACTCCCTCCGAGTGAGCAGTTCTTC. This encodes CASSLTSGLPPSEQFF. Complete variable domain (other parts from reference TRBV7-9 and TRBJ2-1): DTGVSQNPRHKITKRGQNVTFRCDPISEHNRLYWYRQTLGQGPEFLTYFQNEAQLEKSRLLSDRFSAERPKGSFSTLEIQRTEQGDSAMYLCASSLTSGLPPSEQFFGPGTRLTVL.

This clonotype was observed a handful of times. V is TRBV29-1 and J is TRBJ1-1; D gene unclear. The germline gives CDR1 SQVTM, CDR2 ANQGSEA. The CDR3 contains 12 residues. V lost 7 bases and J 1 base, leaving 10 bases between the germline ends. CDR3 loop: CSAPMGNTEAFF. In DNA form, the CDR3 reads TGCAGCGCTCCTATGGGGAACACTGAAGCTTTCTTT. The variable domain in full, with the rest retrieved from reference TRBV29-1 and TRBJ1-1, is SAVISQKPSRDICQRGTSLTIQCQVDSQVTMMFWYRQQPGQSLTLIATANQGSEATYESGFVIDKFPISRPNLTFSTLTVSNMSPEDSSIYLCSAPMGNTEAFFGQGTRLTVV.

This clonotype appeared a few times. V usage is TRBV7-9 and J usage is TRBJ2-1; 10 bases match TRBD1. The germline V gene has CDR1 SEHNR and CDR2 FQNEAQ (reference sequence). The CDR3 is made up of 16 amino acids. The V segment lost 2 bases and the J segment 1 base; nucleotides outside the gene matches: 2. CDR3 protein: CASSLPGQGSYNEQFF. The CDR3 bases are TGTGCCAGCAGCTTACCGGGACAGGGGTCCTACAATGAGCAGTTCTTC.

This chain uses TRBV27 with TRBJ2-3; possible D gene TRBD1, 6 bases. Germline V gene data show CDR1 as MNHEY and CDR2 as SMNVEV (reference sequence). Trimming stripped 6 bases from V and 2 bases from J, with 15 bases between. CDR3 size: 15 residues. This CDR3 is CASSPQTGATDTQYF. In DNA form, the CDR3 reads TGTGCCAGCAGCCCACAGACAGGAGCCACAGATACGCAGTATTTT.

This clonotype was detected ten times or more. The CDR3 loop reads CATSTGQGNYGYTF. CDR3 bases: TGTGCCACCAGCACGGGACAGGGGAACTATGGCTACACCTTC. The chain is built from TRBV15 and TRBJ1-2; 10 bases map to TRBD1. With V trimmed by 4 bases and J by 2 bases, 1 base remained unmatched. The germline gives CDR1 LNHNV, CDR2 YYDKDF (reference sequence). This CDR3 has 14 residues.

CDR3: CASSLGRQGKNTEAFF. For the CDR3, the DNA is TGTGCCAGCAGCTTAGGAAGGCAGGGGAAGAACACTGAAGCTTTCTTT. This rearrangement joins TRBV7-9 to TRBJ1-1; tentatively, D is TRBD1 (6 bases). This CDR3 contains 16 residues. CDR1 SEHNR and CDR2 FQNEAQ come from the germline V gene (reference sequence). The germline V and J ends were trimmed by 1 base and 1 base, with 13 bases remaining between them.

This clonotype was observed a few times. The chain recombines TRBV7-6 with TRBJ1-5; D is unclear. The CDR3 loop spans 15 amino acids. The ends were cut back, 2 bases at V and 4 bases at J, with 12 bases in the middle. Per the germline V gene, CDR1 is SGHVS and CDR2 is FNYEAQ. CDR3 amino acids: CASSLNPEGNQPQHF. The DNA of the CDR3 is TGTGCCAGCAGCTTAAATCCTGAGGGAAATCAGCCCCAGCATTTT.

As DNA, the CDR3 is TGCAGCGTTGATTGTCAGTTATTAGTCAGGGGCAAAAACATTCAGTACTTC. Amino acids: CSVDCQLLVRGKNIQYF. This chain uses TRBV29-1 with TRBJ2-4, with D tentatively TRBD1 (6 bases). Germline V lookup: CDR1 SQVTM, CDR2 ANQGSEA. This CDR3 is built from 17 residues. Trimming removed 3 bases at V and 3 bases at J, with 21 bases between.

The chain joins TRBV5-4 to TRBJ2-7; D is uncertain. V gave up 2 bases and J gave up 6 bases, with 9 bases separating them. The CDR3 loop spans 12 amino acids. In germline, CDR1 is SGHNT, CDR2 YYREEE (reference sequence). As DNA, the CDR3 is TGTGCCAGCAGCTTTGGGCGTCGCGAGCAGTACTTC. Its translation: CASSFGRREQYF. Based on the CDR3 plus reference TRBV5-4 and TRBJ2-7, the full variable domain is ETGVTQSPTHLIKTRGQQVTLRCSSQSGHNTVSWYQQALGQGPQFIFQYYREEENGRGNFPPRFSGLQFPNYSSELNVNALELDDSALYLCASSFGRREQYFGPGTRLTVT.

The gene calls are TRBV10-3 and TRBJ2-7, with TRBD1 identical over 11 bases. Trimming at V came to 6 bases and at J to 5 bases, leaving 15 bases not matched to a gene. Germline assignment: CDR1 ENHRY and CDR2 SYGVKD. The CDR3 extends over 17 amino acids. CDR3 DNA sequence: TGTGCCATCAGCGCAACCGAGGACAGGGGGCTCGTAAACGAGCAGTACGTC. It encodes CAISATEDRGLVNEQYV.

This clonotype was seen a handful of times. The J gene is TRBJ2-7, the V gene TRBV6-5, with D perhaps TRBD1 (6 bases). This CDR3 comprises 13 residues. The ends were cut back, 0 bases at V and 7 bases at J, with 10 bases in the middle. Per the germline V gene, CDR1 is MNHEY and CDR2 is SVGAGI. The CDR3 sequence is CASSYSLGQEQYV. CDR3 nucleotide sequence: TGTGCCAGCAGTTACTCACTCGGACAGGAGCAGTACGTC.

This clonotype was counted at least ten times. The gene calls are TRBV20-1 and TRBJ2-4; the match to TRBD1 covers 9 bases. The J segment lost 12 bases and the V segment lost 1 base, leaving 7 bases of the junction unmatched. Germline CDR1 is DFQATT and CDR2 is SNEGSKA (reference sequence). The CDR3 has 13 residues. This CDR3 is CSARGGQGWDQYF. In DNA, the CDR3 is TGCAGTGCTAGAGGGGGACAGGGATGGGATCAGTACTTC.

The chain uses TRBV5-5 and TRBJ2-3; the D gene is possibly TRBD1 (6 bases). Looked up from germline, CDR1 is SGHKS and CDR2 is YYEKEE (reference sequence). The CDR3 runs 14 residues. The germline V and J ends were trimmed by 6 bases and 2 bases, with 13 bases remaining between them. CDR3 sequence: CASTRQAATDTQYF. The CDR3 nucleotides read TGTGCCAGCACCCGACAGGCCGCCACAGATACGCAGTATTTT.